This T cell receptor (beta chain) was sequenced for a study of identical twins. The study's findings and limits: Twin pairs' shared out-of-frame alpha sequences were enriched in low generation probability. Fewer insertions marked abundant cord blood beta clonotypes; young adult naive trended weakly, memory not at all. Modelling approaches yielded underestimates of out-of-frame TCR alpha sharing between monozygotic twins.

The sample holds a few counts of this clonotype. The target antigen is unknown. Unique molecular identifiers were present on the cDNA, and a universal primer site came from template switching. TCRdb ran MiXCR on the 5' RACE reads and lists one entry per CDR3 protein. The data show some 1,600,000 distinct CDR3 sequences, around 33% seen once. Germline V CDR1 and CDR2: DFQATT, SNEGSKA (reference sequence). The V segment lost 6 bases and the J segment 2 bases; nucleotides outside the gene matches: 12. The CDR3 runs to 16 residues. This sequence originates from a newborn girl in good health. This chain uses TRBV20-1 with TRBJ2-1, with 8 bases that match TRBD2. The sample was cord blood. CDR3 region: CSASGGTAIPYNEQFF. Here the CDR3 DNA reads TGCAGTGCGAGCGGGGGTACGGCCATCCCCTACAATGAGCAGTTCTTC.